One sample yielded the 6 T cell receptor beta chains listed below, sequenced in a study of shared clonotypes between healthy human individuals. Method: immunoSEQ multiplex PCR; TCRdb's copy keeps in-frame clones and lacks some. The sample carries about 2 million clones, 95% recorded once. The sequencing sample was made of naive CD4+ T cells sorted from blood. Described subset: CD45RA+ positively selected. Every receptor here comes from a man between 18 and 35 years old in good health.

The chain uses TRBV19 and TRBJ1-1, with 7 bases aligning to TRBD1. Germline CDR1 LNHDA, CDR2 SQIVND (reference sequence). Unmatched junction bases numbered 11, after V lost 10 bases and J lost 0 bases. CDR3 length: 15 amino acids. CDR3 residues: CATGRQGNMNTEAFF. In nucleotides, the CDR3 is TGTGCCACCGGACGACAGGGTAACATGAACACTGAAGCTTTCTTT.

CDR3 nucleotides: TGTGCCAGCAGTGACGCCGTTGTAACGCCTTCACGCGAGCAGTACTTC. It specifies CASSDAVVTPSREQYF. The V and J genes are TRBV6-1 and TRBJ2-7; D is ambiguous. The CDR3 contains 16 residues. The germline gives CDR1 MNHNS, CDR2 SASEGT. Trimming cost V 3 bases and J 6 bases, with 21 bases left between them.

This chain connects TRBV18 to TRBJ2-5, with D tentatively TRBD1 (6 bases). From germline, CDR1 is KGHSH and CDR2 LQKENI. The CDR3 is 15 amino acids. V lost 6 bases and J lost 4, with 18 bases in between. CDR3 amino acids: CASSQPGQKTETQYF. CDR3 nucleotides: TGTGCCAGCTCGCAACCAGGACAGAAAACAGAGACCCAGTACTTC.

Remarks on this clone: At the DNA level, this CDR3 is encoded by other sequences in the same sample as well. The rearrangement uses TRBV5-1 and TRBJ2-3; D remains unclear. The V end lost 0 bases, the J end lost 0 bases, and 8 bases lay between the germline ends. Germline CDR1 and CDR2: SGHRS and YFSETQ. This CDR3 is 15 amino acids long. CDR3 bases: TGCGCCAGCAGCTTGGGGGCTTCTAGCACAGATACGCAGTATTTT. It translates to CASSLGASSTDTQYF.

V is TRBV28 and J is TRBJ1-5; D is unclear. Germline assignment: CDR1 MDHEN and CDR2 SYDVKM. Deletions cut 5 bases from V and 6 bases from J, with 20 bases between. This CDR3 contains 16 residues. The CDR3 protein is CASSTSRVTGGQPQHF. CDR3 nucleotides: TGTGCCAGCAGTACCTCGAGGGTCACCGGTGGTCAGCCCCAGCATTTT. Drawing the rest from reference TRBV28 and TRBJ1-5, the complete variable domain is DVKVTQSSRYLVKRTGEKVFLECVQDMDHENMFWYRQDPGLGLRLIYFSYDVKMKEKGDIPEGYSVSREKKERFSLILESASTNQTSMYLCASSTSRVTGGQPQHFGDGTRLSIL.

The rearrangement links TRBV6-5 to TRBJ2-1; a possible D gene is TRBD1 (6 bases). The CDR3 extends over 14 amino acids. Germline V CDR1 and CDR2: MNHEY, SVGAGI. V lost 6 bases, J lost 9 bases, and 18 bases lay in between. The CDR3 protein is CASSSQGSAIEQFF. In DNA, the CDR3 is TGTGCCAGCAGCTCACAGGGATCGGCGATTGAGCAGTTCTTC.